This T cell receptor beta chain was profiled in a study of T-cell reconstitution after alpha-beta-depleted transplantation in children. Study-level results: At one year after transplant, newly produced T cells mostly accounted for T-cell counts and diversity.

Unique molecular identifiers were built into the TCRbeta library. MiXCR was run by TCRdb on the PCR reads, yielding one entry per CDR3 protein. Found here are about 240,000 distinct CDR3 sequences, roughly a quarter of them singletons; the top ten hold about 2.8%. The V gene's germline CDR1 is SNHLY and CDR2 FYNNEI. There are 14 residues in the CDR3. V was clipped by 8 bases and J by 0 bases, with 12 bases between them. This clonotype turned up a few times. Its antigen is not identified. This clonotype originated in a girl aged 2 to 9 with Fanconi anemia, due to receive a stem cell transplant. V is TRBV2 and J is TRBJ2-3, with D tentatively TRBD2 (5 bases). This specimen was PBMCs, taken before TCRalphabeta/CD19-depleted stem cell transplant. The CDR3 region has the DNA TGTGCCAGCCGGGGAGCGCTTAGCACAGATACGCAGTATTTT. Its protein product is CASRGALSTDTQYF.